Listed below are T cell receptor beta chains from one sample, sequenced in a study of cytomegalovirus exposure and HLA in healthy donors. Using immunoSEQ multiplex PCR, the repertoire was profiled, and TCRdb retains in-frame clones only, with some absent. This table holds roughly 120,000 clones, 65% to 75% found once. The sample was PBMCs. All receptors come from a woman aged 50 to 60 in good health and CMV-seropositive. The CDR3 runs from the conserved cysteine through the conserved F or W. The D gene is left open where the match is weak. Size values are once, few and many counts, or a class for expanded clones, and some rows have none.

CDR3 protein | CDR3 DNA | D gene | J gene | CDR3 length | clone size | V gene
CASSFVASGYEQYF | TGTGCCAGCAGTTTCGTGGCTAGCGGGTACGAGCAGTACTTC | TRBD2 | TRBJ2-7 | 14 | - | TRBV28
CASSITRQSNQPQHF | TGTGCCAGCAGCATAACCCGACAGAGCAATCAGCCCCAGCATTTT | - | TRBJ1-5 | 15 | - | TRBV6-5
CASSLAPGSTEAFF | TGCGCCAGCAGCTTGGCACCGGGTAGCACTGAAGCTTTCTTT | - | TRBJ1-1 | 14 | - | TRBV5-1
CASSLISGTEAFF | TGTGCCAGCAGCCTTATCTCGGGCACTGAAGCTTTCTTT | - | TRBJ1-1 | 13 | - | TRBV5-8
CASSQTSGRIFGELFF | TGCGCCAGCAGCCAAACTAGCGGGAGAATCTTCGGGGAGCTGTTTTTT | TRBD2 | TRBJ2-2 | 16 | - | TRBV5-1
CASSLGPLEGNTIYF | TGTGCCAGCAGCTTGGGGCCCTTGGAGGGAAACACCATATATTTT | - | TRBJ1-3 | 15 | - | TRBV7-2
CASSLRVGGTTDTQYF | TGTGCCAGCAGCCTAAGGGTGGGAGGAACCACAGATACGCAGTATTTT | - | TRBJ2-3 | 16 | - | TRBV13
CASSIASSYNSPLHF | TGTGCCAGTAGTATCGCGAGCTCCTATAATTCACCCCTCCACTTT | - | TRBJ1-6 | 15 | few | TRBV19
CASKRELATQETQYF | TGTGCCTCTAAAAGGGAACTAGCGACTCAAGAGACCCAGTACTTC | TRBD2 | TRBJ2-5 | 15 | - | TRBV11-2
CASSQDGTGHQPQHF | TGCGCCAGCAGCCAAGACGGGACAGGACATCAGCCCCAGCATTTT | TRBD1 | TRBJ1-5 | 15 | - | TRBV4-3
CASSLGGQNTGELFF | TGCGCCAGCAGCTTGGGAGGACAGAACACCGGGGAGCTGTTTTTT | - | TRBJ2-2 | 15 | - | TRBV5-1
CASSLSRGPQSGANVLTF | TGTGCCAGCAGCTTATCAAGGGGCCCTCAATCTGGGGCCAACGTCCTGACTTTC | - | TRBJ2-6 | 18 | - | TRBV7-9
CANLAGGVFYNEQFF | TGTGCCAATTTAGCGGGAGGGGTCTTTTACAATGAGCAGTTCTTC | TRBD2 | TRBJ2-1 | 15 | - | TRBV2
CASSQGQYPEAFF | TGTGCCAGCAGCCAGGGACAGTACCCTGAAGCTTTCTTT | TRBD1 | TRBJ1-1 | 13 | - | TRBV28
CAISERQDSYEQYF | TGTGCCATCAGTGAAAGACAGGACTCCTACGAGCAGTACTTC | - | TRBJ2-7 | 14 | - | TRBV10-3
CAISEAQGGTDTQYF | TGTGCCATCAGTGAAGCGCAGGGGGGCACAGATACGCAGTATTTT | TRBD1 | TRBJ2-3 | 15 | - | TRBV10-3
CASSFGYTQYF | TGTGCCAGCAGCTTTGGCTATACGCAGTATTTT | - | TRBJ2-3 | 11 | - | TRBV7-2
CASSEYGTGFF | TGTGCCAGCAGTGAATATGGGACAGGGTTCTTT | TRBD1 | TRBJ1-3 | 11 | - | TRBV2
CASSLGRETGELFF | TGTGCCAGCAGCTTAGGGCGGGAGACCGGGGAGCTGTTTTTT | TRBD2 | TRBJ2-2 | 14 | once | TRBV7-2
CASSLVRGLLVSPLHF | TGTGCCAGCAGCTTGGTCAGGGGGCTATTGGTTTCACCCCTCCACTTT | TRBD1 | TRBJ1-6 | 16 | - | TRBV5-4
CASSLAAGGTEAFF | TGTGCCAGCAGCTTAGCGGCAGGCGGGACTGAAGCTTTCTTT | - | TRBJ1-1 | 14 | - | TRBV7-2
CASSLIGGQGTEQYF | TGTGCCAGCAGCTTAATCGGGGGACAGGGGACCGAGCAGTACTTC | TRBD1 | TRBJ2-7 | 15 | - | TRBV7-2
CASSMTSGTDTQYF | TGTGCCAGCAGCATGACTAGCGGTACAGATACGCAGTATTTT | TRBD2 | TRBJ2-3 | 14 | - | TRBV7-2
CASSRQGAKAFF | TGTGCCAGCAGCCGACAGGGGGCTAAAGCTTTCTTT | TRBD1 | TRBJ1-1 | 12 | - | TRBV7-8
CASSLKWDSGYNEQFF | TGTGCCAGCAGCTTGAAGTGGGACAGTGGCTACAATGAGCAGTTCTTC | TRBD1 | TRBJ2-1 | 16 | - | TRBV5-6
CASSPAGTSDQETQYF | TGTGCCAGTAGCCCGGCCGGGACTAGCGACCAAGAGACCCAGTACTTC | TRBD2 | TRBJ2-5 | 16 | - | TRBV19
CASSLLAGYTEAFF | TGTGCCAGCAGCTTATTAGCAGGGTACACTGAAGCTTTCTTT | - | TRBJ1-1 | 14 | few | TRBV7-9
CAWRNGGADYGYTF | TGTGCCTGGAGGAATGGCGGGGCGGACTATGGCTACACCTTC | - | TRBJ1-2 | 14 | once | TRBV30
CASSLRQTYEQYF | TGTGCCAGCAGCTTAAGACAAACCTACGAGCAGTACTTC | - | TRBJ2-7 | 13 | - | TRBV7-7
CAISERVGDTSNSPLHF | TGTGCCATCAGTGAACGGGTAGGAGATACGAGTAATTCACCCCTCCACTTT | - | TRBJ1-6 | 17 | - | TRBV10-3
CASSLKWQGKHF | TGTGCCAGCAGTTTAAAATGGCAGGGGAAGCATTTT | - | TRBJ1-5 | 12 | few | TRBV28
CASSSVAGKADTQYF | TGTGCCAGCAGCTCAGTAGCGGGAAAAGCAGATACGCAGTATTTT | TRBD2 | TRBJ2-3 | 15 | - | TRBV7-2
CASSLHLRGLAYEQYF | TGTGCCAGCAGTTTACACCTCCGGGGGTTAGCCTACGAGCAGTACTTC | - | TRBJ2-7 | 16 | few | TRBV27
CASSLGGTNQPQHF | TGTGCCAGCAGCTTGGGGGGGACCAATCAGCCCCAGCATTTT | - | TRBJ1-5 | 14 | - | TRBV7-9
CAWSLGLAGEETQYF | TGTGCCTGGAGTTTGGGACTAGCGGGGGAAGAGACCCAGTACTTC | TRBD2 | TRBJ2-5 | 15 | few | TRBV30
CASMDKSSYEQYF | TGTGCCAGCATGGACAAAAGCTCCTACGAGCAGTACTTC | - | TRBJ2-7 | 13 | - | TRBV28
CASSSLTGDYGYTF | TGTGCCAGCAGTTCCCTGACAGGGGACTATGGCTACACCTTC | TRBD1 | TRBJ1-2 | 14 | - | TRBV28
CSDLQANLVGYTF | TGCAGCGACTTACAAGCGAACCTGGTGGGCTACACCTTC | - | TRBJ1-2 | 13 | - | TRBV29-1
CASSQDPPAFNTGELFF | TGCGCCAGCAGCCAAGACCCCCCCGCGTTCAACACCGGGGAGCTGTTTTTT | - | TRBJ2-2 | 17 | - | TRBV4-3
CASSGTGTGGNQPQHF | TGTGCCAGCAGCGGTACCGGGACAGGGGGCAATCAGCCCCAGCATTTT | TRBD1 | TRBJ1-5 | 16 | - | TRBV4-2
CASSLFRGSAPLHF | TGTGCCAGCAGCTTATTCAGGGGTAGCGCTCCCCTCCACTTT | - | TRBJ1-6 | 14 | - | TRBV11-1
CASRDSGNYGYTF | TGTGCCAGCAGGGACTCGGGTAACTATGGCTACACCTTC | - | TRBJ1-2 | 13 | - | TRBV7-9
CASSVAGGEDTQYF | TGTGCCAGCAGCGTTGCGGGAGGAGAAGATACGCAGTATTTT | TRBD2 | TRBJ2-3 | 14 | - | TRBV9
CASSMDLKRVETQYF | TGCGCCAGCAGCATGGACTTAAAGAGGGTAGAGACCCAGTACTTC | - | TRBJ2-5 | 15 | - | TRBV5-1
CASSIAPGQGRNEQFF | TGTGCCAGCAGCATCGCGCCGGGACAGGGACGGAATGAGCAGTTCTTC | TRBD1 | TRBJ2-1 | 16 | few | TRBV7-8
CASSHPPGTLYNEQFF | TGTGCCAGCAGCCATCCCCCCGGGACTCTCTACAATGAGCAGTTCTTC | - | TRBJ2-1 | 16 | few | TRBV7-2
CASSIEGRANTEAFF | TGTGCCAGTAGTATAGAGGGCAGGGCGAACACTGAAGCTTTCTTT | - | TRBJ1-1 | 15 | - | TRBV19
CASSPPVLGTQYF | TGTGCCAGCTCACCACCCGTTCTCGGTACGCAGTATTTT | - | TRBJ2-3 | 13 | - | TRBV18
CASTDKGDEQFF | TGTGCCAGTACGGACAAAGGCGATGAGCAGTTCTTC | - | TRBJ2-1 | 12 | few | TRBV19
CAISVESKLAGGHEQYF | TGTGCCATCAGTGTGGAGAGTAAGCTAGCGGGAGGGCACGAGCAGTACTTC | TRBD2 | TRBJ2-7 | 17 | - | TRBV10-3
CASKGGTDRNEQFF | TGTGCCAGCAAAGGCGGGACAGATCGCAATGAGCAGTTCTTC | - | TRBJ2-1 | 14 | once | TRBV5-4
CAWRAGGVYGYTF | TGTGCCTGGCGGGCAGGGGGCGTATATGGCTACACCTTC | TRBD1 | TRBJ1-2 | 13 | - | TRBV30
CASSSTGGVSYEQYF | TGTGCCAGCAGCTCAACAGGGGGGGTGTCCTACGAGCAGTACTTC | - | TRBJ2-7 | 15 | - | TRBV7-8
CASREQGTNTEAFF | TGCGCCAGCAGGGAACAGGGAACGAACACTGAAGCTTTCTTT | - | TRBJ1-1 | 14 | - | TRBV5-1
CASSKGANQPQHF | TGTGCCAGCAGCAAGGGGGCAAATCAGCCCCAGCATTTT | TRBD1 | TRBJ1-5 | 13 | - | TRBV14